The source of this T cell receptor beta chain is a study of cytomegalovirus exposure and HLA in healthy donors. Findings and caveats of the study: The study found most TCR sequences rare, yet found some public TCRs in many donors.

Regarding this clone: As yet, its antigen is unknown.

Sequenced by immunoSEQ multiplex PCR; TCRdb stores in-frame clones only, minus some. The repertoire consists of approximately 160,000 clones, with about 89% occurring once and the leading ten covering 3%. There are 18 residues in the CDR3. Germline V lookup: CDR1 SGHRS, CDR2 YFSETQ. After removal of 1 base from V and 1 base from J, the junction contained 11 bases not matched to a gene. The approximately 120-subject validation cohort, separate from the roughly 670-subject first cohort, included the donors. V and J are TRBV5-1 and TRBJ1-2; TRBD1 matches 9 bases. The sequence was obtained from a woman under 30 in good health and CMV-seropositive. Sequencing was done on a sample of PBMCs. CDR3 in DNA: TGCGCCAGCAGCTTGTTCGGGGACAGGGAGGGTATTAACTATGGCTACACCTTC. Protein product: CASSLFGDREGINYGYTF.